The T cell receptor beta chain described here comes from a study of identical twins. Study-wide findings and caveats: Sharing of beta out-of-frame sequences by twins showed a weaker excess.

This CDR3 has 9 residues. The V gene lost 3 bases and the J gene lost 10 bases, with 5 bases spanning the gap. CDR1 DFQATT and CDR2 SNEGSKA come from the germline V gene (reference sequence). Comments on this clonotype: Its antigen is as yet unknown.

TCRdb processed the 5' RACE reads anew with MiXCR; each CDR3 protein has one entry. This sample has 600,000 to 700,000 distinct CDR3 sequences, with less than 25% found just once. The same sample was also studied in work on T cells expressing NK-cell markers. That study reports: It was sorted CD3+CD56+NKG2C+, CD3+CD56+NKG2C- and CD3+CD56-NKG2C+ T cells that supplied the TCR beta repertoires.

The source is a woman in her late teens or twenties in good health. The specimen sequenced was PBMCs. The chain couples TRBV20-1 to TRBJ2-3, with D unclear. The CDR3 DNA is TGCAGTGCTAGCAGCCCGCAGTATTTT. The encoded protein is CSASSPQYF.